Listed below are T cell receptor beta chains from one sample, sequenced in a study of CD8+ T cells in alopecia areata. Method: immunoSEQ multiplex PCR; TCRdb's copy keeps in-frame clones and lacks some. The sample lists more than 150,000 clones; around 50% were seen once. The input for sequencing was CD8+ T cells sorted from blood, taken at week 24, from a patient treated with tofacitinib. The receptors stem from a human donor with alopecia areata. Each CDR3 is given with its conserved first and last residue. The D gene is left open where the match is weak. For some rows the clone size is stated as once, few or many, or as a class when expanded; others skip it.

d_call j_call v_call clone_size cdr3_aa cdr3_nt
- TRBJ2-2 TRBV4-1 - CASSQRRTGELFF TGCGCCAGCAGCCAGCGTAGGACCGGGGAGCTGTTTTTT
- TRBJ2-1 TRBV4-1 - CASSRVGSSSYNEQFF TGCGCCAGCAGCCGAGTGGGCTCGAGCTCCTACAATGAGCAGTTCTTC
TRBD2 TRBJ2-3 TRBV7-9 - CASSSPVTSGVGDTQYF TGTGCCAGCAGCTCGCCAGTTACAAGCGGGGTTGGAGATACGCAGTATTTT
TRBD2 TRBJ2-3 TRBV11-2 - CASSLEVGLAVSTDTQYF TGTGCCAGCAGCTTAGAAGTGGGACTAGCGGTTAGCACAGATACGCAGTATTTT
- TRBJ2-3 TRBV4-2 once CASRARGADTQYF TGTGCCAGCAGGGCGCGCGGGGCAGATACGCAGTATTTT
- TRBJ2-4 TRBV5-1 few CASSAGPGGGLAKNIQYF TGCGCCAGCAGCGCCGGACCGGGCGGTGGACTAGCCAAAAACATTCAGTACTTC
- TRBJ1-2 TRBV29-1 - CSVEDRKFNYGYTF TGCAGCGTTGAAGATAGAAAATTTAACTATGGCTACACCTTC
TRBD1 TRBJ2-1 TRBV5-1 few CASGGQGESYNEQFF TGCGCCAGCGGGGGACAGGGTGAATCCTACAATGAGCAGTTCTTC
TRBD2 TRBJ2-2 TRBV9 - CASSVGGGATGELFF TGTGCCAGCAGCGTTGGCGGGGGGGCCACCGGGGAGCTGTTTTTT
- TRBJ1-5 TRBV7-2 - CASSTEDSLQPQHF TGTGCCAGCAGCACCGAGGACAGCCTTCAGCCCCAGCATTTT
- TRBJ2-7 TRBV14 - CASGGQFYEQYF TGTGCCAGCGGTGGACAGTTCTACGAGCAGTACTTC
- TRBJ1-2 TRBV9 - CASSVSDTF TGTGCCAGCAGCGTATCGGATACCTTC
- TRBJ2-7 TRBV29-1 - CSVGSGSYEQYF TGCAGCGTTGGTTCAGGTTCCTACGAGCAGTACTTC
TRBD2 TRBJ2-3 TRBV4-2 few CASSQDSGGADTQYF TGTGCCAGCAGCCAAGATAGCGGGGGGGCAGATACGCAGTATTTT
TRBD2 TRBJ2-1 TRBV29-1 - CSVEPGRGGVNEQFF TGCAGCGTTGAACCCGGCCGCGGGGGGGTTAATGAGCAGTTCTTC
- TRBJ1-5 TRBV4-1 - CASSQAGGPQPQHF TGCGCCAGCAGCCAAGCGGGCGGTCCTCAGCCCCAGCATTTT
TRBD1 TRBJ2-1 TRBV13 - CASSSAGTGDHEQFF TGTGCCAGCAGCTCAGCCGGGACAGGGGACCATGAGCAGTTCTTC
- TRBJ2-3 TRBV4-2 - CASSPEAGLVSTDTQYF TGTGCCAGCAGCCCCGAGGCGGGTCTAGTTAGCACAGATACGCAGTATTTT
TRBD1 TRBJ2-4 TRBV29-1 - CSVEGQGARGIQYF TGCAGCGTTGAAGGCCAGGGGGCTCGAGGCATTCAGTACTTC
- TRBJ2-1 TRBV7-2 few CASSPTDANNEQFF TGTGCCAGCAGCCCCACCGACGCTAACAATGAGCAGTTCTTC
- TRBJ1-1 TRBV7-2 - CASSGGRTNTEAFF TGTGCCAGCAGCGGTGGACGGACGAACACTGAAGCTTTCTTT
TRBD1 TRBJ2-1 TRBV2 few CAIYRGLNEQFF TGTGCCATTTACAGGGGCCTCAATGAGCAGTTCTTC
TRBD1 TRBJ1-5 TRBV4-2 few CASSQERGGGRQPQHF TGTGCCAGCAGCCAAGAAAGAGGAGGGGGCAGGCAGCCCCAGCATTTT
- TRBJ1-2 TRBV2 - CARDGEGERYGGYTF TGTGCCAGGGACGGCGAAGGCGAAAGATATGGTGGCTACACCTTC
TRBD2 TRBJ2-3 TRBV30 few CAWSFGLAGIDTQYF TGTGCCTGGAGCTTCGGGCTAGCGGGCATCGATACGCAGTATTTT
TRBD1 TRBJ1-2 TRBV4-2 - CASSQGETGEGTNYGYTF TGTGCCAGCAGCCAAGGGGAGACAGGGGAGGGTACTAACTATGGCTACACCTTC
- TRBJ2-5 TRBV18 - CASSPRDRWETQYF TGTGCCAGCTCACCAAGGGACCGTTGGGAGACCCAGTACTTC
TRBD1 TRBJ1-1 TRBV13 - CASSVTGGTEAFF TGTGCCAGCAGCGTGACAGGGGGCACTGAAGCTTTCTTT
- TRBJ2-6 TRBV13 - CASSLVAESRANVLTF TGTGCCAGCAGCTTAGTAGCAGAGTCCAGGGCCAACGTCCTGACTTTC
TRBD1 TRBJ2-5 TRBV13 - CASSETGRRIETQYF TGTGCCAGCAGCGAGACAGGGCGGAGGATTGAGACCCAGTACTTC
- TRBJ2-7 TRBV30 - CACATGGYEQYF TGTGCCTGCGCGACGGGCGGGTACGAGCAGTACTTC
- TRBJ2-3 TRBV6-5 few CASSYDGAGGADTQYF TGTGCCAGCAGTTACGATGGGGCAGGGGGGGCAGATACGCAGTATTTT
TRBD1 TRBJ2-3 TRBV6-5 - CASRTPGQGQITQYF TGTGCCAGCAGGACTCCGGGACAGGGCCAGATAACGCAGTATTTT
TRBD1 TRBJ1-2 TRBV7-3 - CASSYLATGVPVYGYTF TGTGCCAGCAGCTATCTAGCGACAGGGGTGCCGGTCTATGGCTACACCTTC
- TRBJ1-2 TRBV30 - CAWSVPGDGYTF TGTGCCTGGAGTGTACCAGGGGATGGCTACACCTTC
- TRBJ1-4 TRBV27 once CASSWQASTNEKLFF TGTGCCAGCAGTTGGCAGGCTTCAACTAATGAAAAACTGTTTTTT
- TRBJ1-1 TRBV14 - CASSPVEGTEAFF TGTGCCAGCAGCCCCGTCGAGGGCACTGAAGCTTTCTTT
- TRBJ1-2 TRBV7-9 - CASSPPGAIYGYTF TGTGCCAGCAGCCCCCCGGGGGCTATCTATGGCTACACCTTC
- TRBJ1-3 TRBV28 - CASNLGNTIYF TGTGCCAGCAATCTCGGAAACACCATATATTTT
- TRBJ1-3 TRBV29-1 - CSVDSYSPSSGNTIYF TGCAGCGTTGATTCGTACAGTCCGAGCTCTGGAAACACCATATATTTT
TRBD2 TRBJ2-1 TRBV29-1 few CSGTGTRENNEQFF TGCAGCGGTACCGGGACTAGAGAAAACAATGAGCAGTTCTTC
- TRBJ2-3 TRBV2 few CASGAATDTQYF TGTGCCAGCGGGGCAGCCACAGATACGCAGTATTTT
TRBD2 TRBJ2-1 TRBV7-6 few CASSPVAGSYNEQFF TGTGCCAGCAGTCCTGTAGCGGGCTCCTACAATGAGCAGTTCTTC
- TRBJ2-7 TRBV7-2 - CASSSSGSPYEQYF TGTGCCAGCAGCTCCTCCGGGTCCCCCTACGAGCAGTACTTC
- TRBJ2-1 TRBV25-1 once CASSATGNNEQFF TGTGCCAGCAGTGCTACAGGTAACAATGAGCAGTTCTTC
- TRBJ1-4 TRBV7-6 - CASSSRAGVAMLFF TGTGCCAGCAGCTCCAGGGCGGGGGTTGCCATGTTGTTTTTT
- TRBJ2-7 TRBV5-1 - CASSLSSGRAIDEQYF TGCGCCAGCAGCTTGAGCTCGGGACGGGCCATCGACGAGCAGTACTTC